One sample yielded the 27 T cell receptor beta chains listed below, sequenced in a study of blood T cell repertoires in COVID-19. Sequenced by immunoSEQ multiplex PCR; TCRdb stores in-frame clones only, minus some. The sample records roughly 100,000 clones, approximately 89% being singletons. Sequenced material: peripheral blood. The receptor set was obtained from a woman of 80 years or more with active COVID-19.

The genes are TRBV28 and TRBJ1-2; D gene ambiguous. The V and J ends lost 0 bases and 0 bases respectively, with 8 bases between them. Germline CDR1 and CDR2: MDHEN and SYDVKM. The CDR3 length is 15 residues. The CDR3 bases are TGTGCCAGCAGTTTATGGGGTCTAGCTAACTATGGCTACACCTTC. As protein: CASSLWGLANYGYTF.

This sequence joins TRBV5-6 and TRBJ2-7; D gene unclear. V lost 4 bases to trimming and J lost 3 bases, with 11 bases between them. CDR1 is SGHDT and CDR2 is YYEEEE in the germline V gene. The CDR3 loop spans 13 amino acids. In nucleotides, the CDR3 is TGTGCCAGCAGCCGCCAGGCATTCTACGAGCAGTACTTC. This gives the protein CASSRQAFYEQYF.

V usage is TRBV5-6 and J usage is TRBJ1-2; TRBD1 matches at 11 bases. Germline CDR1 reads SGHDT; CDR2 reads YYEEEE. With 4 bases clipped from V and 0 bases from J, the junction kept 8 bases outside the gene matches. This CDR3 is 17 amino acids long. The chain's CDR3 is CASSLVGTGGANYGYTF. The CDR3 region has the DNA TGTGCCAGCAGCCTGGTCGGGACAGGGGGAGCTAACTATGGCTACACCTTC.

The CDR3 here is CASSLLRGSGELFF. The CDR3, as DNA: TGTGCCAGCAGCCTACTACGGGGTTCCGGGGAGCTGTTTTTT. The J gene is TRBJ2-2, the V gene TRBV11-3; tentatively, D is TRBD2 (5 bases). The CDR3 length is 14 residues. CDR1 SGHNT and CDR2 YENEEA come from the germline V gene. V lost 5 bases, J lost 6 bases, and 13 bases lay in between. The full variable domain, its missing parts supplied by reference TRBV11-3 and TRBJ2-2, is EAGVVQSPRYKIIEKKQPVAFWCNPISGHNTLYWYLQNLGQGPELLIRYENEEAVDDSQLPKDRFSAERLKGVDSTLKIQPAELGDSAVYLCASSLLRGSGELFFGEGSRLTVL.

The DNA for the CDR3 is TGTGCCAGCAGCCACGTAGCGGGAGTCGACACCGGGGAGCTGTTTTTT. Protein product: CASSHVAGVDTGELFF. The chain is built from TRBV5-4 and TRBJ2-2, with 9 nucleotides matching TRBD2. The junction had 7 bases not matched to a gene; V was cut back by 4 bases and J by 3 bases. The CDR3 spans 16 residues. Looked up from germline, CDR1 is SGHNT and CDR2 is YYREEE (reference sequence).

V usage is TRBV4-2 and J usage is TRBJ2-3; TRBD2 matches at 9 bases. CDR1 and CDR2 (germline): LGHNA, YNFKEQ. The J segment lost 4 bases and the V segment lost 0 bases, leaving 11 bases of the junction unmatched. This CDR3 has 18 amino acids. The CDR3 spells CASSQDEVGLAGSDTQYF. The CDR3 DNA reads TGTGCCAGCAGCCAAGATGAGGTTGGGCTAGCGGGATCAGATACGCAGTATTTT.

The rearrangement links TRBV15 to TRBJ2-5; TRBD1 is a possible D gene (6 bases). The CDR3 contains 14 residues. The V gene's germline CDR1 is LNHNV and CDR2 YYDKDF (reference sequence). V was trimmed by 3 bases and J by 2 bases, leaving 10 bases between them. The CDR3 DNA follows: TGTGCCACCAGCAGGCGACAGGTTCAAGAGACCCAGTACTTC. Its protein is CATSRRQVQETQYF.

CDR3 sequence (DNA): TGTGCCAGCAGTTACGGCTCAAATGAGCAGTTCTTC. Amino acids: CASSYGSNEQFF. The chain combines TRBV6-5 with TRBJ2-1; D not certain. Germline loops: CDR1 MNHEY, CDR2 SVGAGI. V was trimmed by 2 bases and J by 7 bases, leaving 6 bases between them. The CDR3 is 12 amino acids.

The chain links TRBV6-5 to TRBJ1-2; 12 bases agree with TRBD1. V gave up 5 bases and J gave up 4 bases; unmatched junction bases: 5. The CDR3 covers 15 residues. Per germline, CDR1 MNHEY and CDR2 SVGAGI. CDR3 region: CASSKQGQGAYGYTF. The CDR3, as DNA: TGTGCCAGCAGTAAGCAGGGACAGGGGGCCTATGGCTACACCTTC.

CDR3 in amino acids: CATTPGRGASYNEQFF. CDR3 nucleotide sequence: TGTGCCACAACGCCCGGGAGGGGAGCCTCCTACAATGAGCAGTTCTTC. This sequence joins TRBV7-9 and TRBJ2-1, with 8 bases lining up with TRBD2. Trimming removed 10 bases from V and 0 bases from J; junction bases left unmatched: 11. Germline values: CDR1 SEHNR, CDR2 FQNEAQ (reference sequence). The CDR3 totals 16 residues.

The V and J genes are TRBV11-2 and TRBJ2-1, with 10 bases identical to TRBD1. The CDR3 consists of 19 residues. V trimming: 4 bases; J trimming: 10 bases; junction bases outside the gene matches: 22. Germline V gene sequence: CDR1 SGHAT, CDR2 FQNNGV. This CDR3 is CASSSTDRGIDYPPREQFF. For the CDR3, the DNA is TGTGCCAGCAGCTCTACGGACAGGGGGATTGACTACCCGCCAAGGGAGCAGTTCTTC.

The chain combines TRBV27 with TRBJ2-1; possible D gene TRBD2, 6 bases. The V gene lost 2 bases and the J gene lost 0 bases, with 8 bases spanning the gap. Looked up from germline, CDR1 is MNHEY and CDR2 is SMNVEV (reference sequence). The CDR3 contains 15 residues. The CDR3 DNA sequence: TGTGCCAGCAGTTTACGGAGGGCCTCCTACAATGAGCAGTTCTTC. Its protein is CASSLRRASYNEQFF.

The DNA of the CDR3 is TGCGCCAGCAGCTCCGGACTAGGAGGGAACCAGTTCTTC. It codes for CASSSGLGGNQFF. This chain uses TRBV5-1 with TRBJ2-1, with 7 nucleotides matching TRBD2. The trim removed 3 bases at V and 13 bases at J, leaving 10 bases unmatched. The V gene's germline CDR1 is SGHRS and CDR2 YFSETQ. CDR3 length: 13 residues.

The genes are TRBV12-3 or TRBV12-4 and TRBJ1-1; TRBD1 matches at 7 bases. The V segment lost 2 bases and the J segment 11 bases; nucleotides outside the gene matches: 5. The CDR3 has 12 amino acids. This chain's CDR3 is CASSLIEGAAFF. In DNA, the CDR3 is TGTGCCAGCAGTTTAATAGAGGGGGCGGCTTTCTTT.

The V gene is TRBV11-2, the J gene TRBJ2-3; D might be TRBD2 (6 bases). Trimming took off 2 bases at V and 0 bases at J, with 15 bases between the two ends. The CDR3 extends over 17 amino acids. The germline gives CDR1 SGHAT, CDR2 FQNNGV. CDR3 in DNA: TGTGCCAGCAGCTTACCCGTCCTAGCGTCTAGCACAGATACGCAGTATTTT. Its translation is CASSLPVLASSTDTQYF.

This chain uses TRBV3-1 (or the pseudogene TRBV3-2) with TRBJ1-2; D is ambiguous. There are 14 residues in the CDR3. Germline V lookup: CDR1 LGHDT, CDR2 YNNKEL (reference sequence). Trimming took off 2 bases at V and 2 bases at J, with 9 bases between the two ends. CDR3 protein: CASSQRRANYGYTF. CDR3 nucleotide sequence: TGTGCCAGCAGCCAACGGAGGGCCAACTATGGCTACACCTTC.

The chain joins TRBV19 to TRBJ1-5, with 7 bases aligning to TRBD1. The junction had 8 bases not matched to a gene; V was cut back by 7 bases and J by 5 bases. Per the germline V gene, CDR1 is LNHDA and CDR2 is SQIVND (reference sequence). CDR3 length: 14 residues. The CDR3 here is CASTTGYRDQPQHF. The CDR3 nucleotides read TGTGCCAGTACGACAGGGTATCGGGATCAGCCCCAGCATTTT.

The rearrangement links TRBV27 to TRBJ2-1; 7 bases are a match to TRBD2. CDR1 and CDR2 (germline): MNHEY, SMNVEV (reference sequence). V dropped 7 bases and J dropped 5; count of bases not matched to a gene: 17. The CDR3 runs 17 residues. CDR3 DNA: TGTGCCAGCACCTTGGGACTACCCACAAAAGGAGACAATGAGCAGTTCTTC. This translates into CASTLGLPTKGDNEQFF.

The chain uses TRBV30 and TRBJ1-5; 7 nucleotides align to TRBD1. The V gene end was trimmed by 2 bases and the J gene end by 1 base; junction bases not matched to a gene: 2. The V gene's germline CDR1 is GTSNPN and CDR2 SVGIG (reference sequence). CDR3 length: 14 amino acids. CDR3 residues: CAWSSGQSNQPQHF. CDR3 DNA sequence: TGTGCCTGGAGTTCGGGACAGAGCAATCAGCCCCAGCATTTT.

The rearrangement links TRBV9 to TRBJ1-1; 10 bases line up with TRBD1. The CDR3 totals 15 residues. Germline V gives CDR1 SGDLS, CDR2 YYNGEE. The J segment lost 5 bases and the V segment lost 5 bases, leaving 9 bases of the junction unmatched. The CDR3 DNA reads as TGTGCCAGCAGTCACGGACAGGGGGATGGGACTGAAGCTTTCTTT. It encodes CASSHGQGDGTEAFF.

The chain employs TRBV28 and TRBJ2-7; 8 bases map to TRBD1. Germline trimming cut 7 bases from V and 4 bases from J; bases unmatched to any gene: 12. The CDR3 is 15 amino acids. CDR1 and CDR2 (germline): MDHEN, SYDVKM. The CDR3 coding sequence is TGTGCCAGCAAAATAGAGACCGGGACAGGTTACGAGCAGTACTTC. Translating it yields CASKIETGTGYEQYF.

The rearrangement links TRBV2 to TRBJ1-3, with D maybe TRBD1 (5 bases). Germline V lookup: CDR1 SNHLY, CDR2 FYNNEI. Trimming left V 7 bases short and J 4 bases short, with 14 bases between. The CDR3 is 14 amino acids. The CDR3 loop is CASTSRGIGNTIYF. CDR3 coding DNA: TGTGCCAGCACCTCTCGGGGGATCGGAAACACCATATATTTT. The complete variable domain, with remaining parts taken from reference TRBV2 and TRBJ1-3, reads EPEVTQTPSHQVTQMGQEVILRCVPISNHLYFYWYRQILGQKVEFLVSFYNNEISEKSEIFDDQFSVERPDGSNFTLKIRSTKLEDSAMYFCASTSRGIGNTIYFGEGSWLTVV.

The rearrangement joins TRBV9 to TRBJ2-1, with 13 bases aligning to TRBD2. This CDR3 has 19 amino acids. Germline V CDR1 and CDR2: SGDLS, YYNGEE. V shed 3 bases, J shed 9 bases, and the junction held 18 bases outside the gene matches. The CDR3 spells CASSARLQVLAGGPSEQFF. Written as DNA, the CDR3 is TGTGCCAGCAGCGCGCGACTCCAGGTACTAGCGGGAGGGCCGAGTGAGCAGTTCTTC.

The V call is TRBV7-2, the J call TRBJ2-4; 10 bases are shared with TRBD2. Trimming at V came to 1 base and at J to 7 bases, leaving 7 bases not matched to a gene. Per the germline V gene, CDR1 is SGHTA and CDR2 is FQGNSA. This CDR3 is 16 amino acids long. The CDR3 region is CASSLVSGRVRNIQYF. Written as DNA, the CDR3 is TGTGCCAGCAGCTTAGTGAGCGGGAGGGTGCGGAACATTCAGTACTTC.

V gene TRBV7-3 combines with J gene TRBJ2-1, with 9 bases fitting TRBD2. This CDR3 has 17 residues. With 2 bases clipped from V and 3 bases from J, the junction kept 8 bases outside the gene matches. Germline V gene data show CDR1 as SGHTA and CDR2 as FQGTGA. The CDR3: CASSLLGGRVDYNEQFF. CDR3 nucleotides: TGTGCCAGCAGCTTATTGGGCGGGAGGGTTGACTACAATGAGCAGTTCTTC.

This clone turned up a few times. J is TRBJ2-2 and V is TRBV4-2, with no clear D. The CDR3 runs 16 residues. Per germline, CDR1 LGHNA and CDR2 YNFKEQ. The V and J ends lost 0 bases and 4 bases respectively, with 12 bases between them. The DNA of the CDR3 is TGTGCCAGCAGCCAAGAAAGGCAGGTTGGCACCGGGGAGCTGTTTTTT. It yields the protein CASSQERQVGTGELFF.

CDR3 nucleotides: TGTGCCAGTAAGGGCGGGAGACCTTACAATGAGCAGTTCTTC. Its protein is CASKGGRPYNEQFF. The chain joins TRBV19 to TRBJ2-1; 7 bases agree with TRBD2. This CDR3 region has 14 residues. Germline CDR1 LNHDA, CDR2 SQIVND (reference sequence). The ends lost 7 bases at V and 4 bases at J; junction bases unmatched: 7.